This TCR beta chain appears in the sequencing data of a study of metastatic and nonmetastatic thyroid tumors. This clone was counted only a few times. TCRdb reanalyzed the PCR reads via MiXCR. The sample shows about 21,000 clones, approximately 20% of them seen only once. The trim removed 5 bases at V and 2 bases at J, leaving 7 bases unmatched. The CDR3 is made up of 16 amino acids. There were no patients who had received any treatment before thyroid surgery. The material sequenced was blood. This sequence originates from a male donor with papillary thyroid cancer or a benign thyroid nodule (not recorded which). Some clones in this sample may be carry-over from other donors' samples. The chain recombines TRBV12-3 or TRBV12-4 with TRBJ2-1, with TRBD2 matching over 9 bases. CDR3 protein: CASSLGTSSPYNEQFF. The CDR3 DNA is TGTGCCAGCAGTCTCGGGACTAGCTCTCCCTACAATGAGCAGTTCTTC.